Listed below are T cell receptor beta chains from one sample, sequenced in a study of PD-1 blockade in classical Hodgkin lymphoma. The repertoire was sequenced with immunoSEQ multiplex PCR; TCRdb's copy has only in-frame clones and lacks some. The table shows around 12,000 clones, with approximately 74% occurring only once. Material: CD4+ T cells from blood, obtained before the fourth cycle of nivolumab. The receptors come from a human donor with classical Hodgkin lymphoma. CDR3s include the opening cysteine and the closing phenylalanine or tryptophan. The D gene is left open where the match is weak. For some rows the clone size is stated as once, few or many, or as a class when expanded; others skip it.

TRBV5-1,TRBJ1-1,15,once,TRBD1,TGCGCCAGCAGCGCCAGACAGGGGTCGAACACTGAAGCTTTCTTT,CASSARQGSNTEAFF
TRBV5-6,TRBJ1-4,14,few,-,TGTGCCAGCAGCCAGCTCCAGCGGAATGAAAAACTGTTTTTT,CASSQLQRNEKLFF
TRBV5-6,TRBJ2-1,14,-,TRBD2,TGTGCCAGCAGCCCGGGACTAGCGGGTAACGAGCAGTTCTTC,CASSPGLAGNEQFF
TRBV10-3,TRBJ2-1,13,few,-,TGTGCCATCAGTGAGTCAGGGCCAATGAGGCAGTTCTTC,CAISESGPMRQFF
TRBV6-6,TRBJ2-7,11,-,-,TGTGCCAGCAGTCAATCTAGCGAGCAGTACTTC,CASSQSSEQYF
TRBV28,TRBJ1-5,14,-,-,TGTGCCAGCACCCGGGGGCAGGGCCATCAGCCCCAGCATTTT,CASTRGQGHQPQHF
TRBV4-2,TRBJ2-7,14,-,TRBD2,TGTGCCAGCAGCCAAGATCTAGCGGCCTACGAGCAGTACTTC,CASSQDLAAYEQYF
TRBV18,TRBJ2-1,14,-,-,TGTGCCAGCTCACTCGGACGCTATTACAATGAGCAGTTCTTC,CASSLGRYYNEQFF
TRBV7-6,TRBJ2-2,19,-,-,TGTGCCAGCGCTGCCGGTGTAGGGACTGCAACCGCCTCCACCGGGGAGCTGTTTTTT,CASAAGVGTATASTGELFF
TRBV14,TRBJ2-7,14,-,-,TGTGCCAGCAGCCAAGAGGTACGGGGCGTCGAGCAGTACTTC,CASSQEVRGVEQYF
TRBV28,TRBJ2-7,13,-,TRBD2,TGTGCCAGCAGCGGACTAGCAGCCTACGAGCAGTACTTC,CASSGLAAYEQYF
TRBV19,TRBJ2-6,14,-,-,TGTGCCAGTAGTGCAGGGGCTGGGGCCAACGTCCTGACTTTC,CASSAGAGANVLTF
TRBV6-1,TRBJ2-2,15,-,-,TGTGCCAGCCACTCGGGGGGCGTAAACACCGGGGAGCTGTTTTTT,CASHSGGVNTGELFF
TRBV6-5,TRBJ2-5,14,-,-,TGTGCCAGCAGGCCGGGATCTCAGGGGGAGACCCAGTACTTC,CASRPGSQGETQYF
TRBV2,TRBJ2-7,15,few,-,TGTGCCAGCAGTGAAAGGAGGCAGGGGAAGAGCGAGCAGTACTTC,CASSERRQGKSEQYF
TRBV5-5,TRBJ2-6,15,-,-,TGTGCCAGCAGCTTCCAGGGAGGTGGGGCCAACGTCCTGACTTTC,CASSFQGGGANVLTF
TRBV7-2,TRBJ1-5,13,-,TRBD1,TGTGCCAGCAGCCAGGGACAGAACCAGCCCCAGCATTTT,CASSQGQNQPQHF
TRBV7-2,TRBJ2-2,15,few,TRBD1,TGTGCCAGCAGCCGGACAGGGGCGAACACCGGGGAGCTGTTTTTT,CASSRTGANTGELFF
TRBV4-1,TRBJ2-1,15,-,-,TGCGCCAGCAGCCAAGATCAGCGCTCCTACAATGAGCAGTTCTTC,CASSQDQRSYNEQFF
TRBV2,TRBJ2-3,17,-,TRBD2,TGTGCCAGCAGTGCCAGACTAGCGGGAGATTTCACAGATACGCAGTATTTT,CASSARLAGDFTDTQYF
TRBV5-6,TRBJ2-4,13,once,-,TGTGCCAGCAGCGGGGCAGCCAAAAACATTCAGTACTTC,CASSGAAKNIQYF
TRBV9,TRBJ2-1,14,-,-,TGTGCCAGCAGCGTAGTTACGGGAGAACATGAGCAGTTCTTC,CASSVVTGEHEQFF
TRBV5-4,TRBJ2-7,14,-,TRBD1,TGTGCCAGCAGCTTCCGGGACAGGTCCATCCGGCAGTACTTC,CASSFRDRSIRQYF
TRBV7-2,TRBJ2-7,16,-,-,TGTGCCAGCAGCCCCCCCAGGTTTGCGCGAACCTACGAGCAGTACTTC,CASSPPRFARTYEQYF
TRBV19,TRBJ2-7,15,-,TRBD1,TGTGCCAGTACGAACGGACAGGGGGGGGACTACGAGCAGTACTTC,CASTNGQGGDYEQYF